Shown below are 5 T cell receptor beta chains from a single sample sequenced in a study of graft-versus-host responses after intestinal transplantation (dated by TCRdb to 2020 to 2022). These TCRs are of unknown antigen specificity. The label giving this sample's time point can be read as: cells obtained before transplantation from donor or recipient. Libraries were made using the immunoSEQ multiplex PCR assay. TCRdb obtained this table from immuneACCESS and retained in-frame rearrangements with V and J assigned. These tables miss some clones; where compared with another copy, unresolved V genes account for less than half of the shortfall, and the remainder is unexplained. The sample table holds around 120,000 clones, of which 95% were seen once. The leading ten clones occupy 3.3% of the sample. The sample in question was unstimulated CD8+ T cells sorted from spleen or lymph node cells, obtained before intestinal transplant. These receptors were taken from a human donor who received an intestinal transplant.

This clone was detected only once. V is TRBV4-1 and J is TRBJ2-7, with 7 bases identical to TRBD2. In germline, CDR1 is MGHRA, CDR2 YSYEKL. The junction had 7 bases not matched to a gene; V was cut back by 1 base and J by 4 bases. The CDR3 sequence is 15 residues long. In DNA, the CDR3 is TGCGCCAGCAGCCAAGTGTTGGGGCGGGGGTACGAGCAGTACTTC. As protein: CASSQVLGRGYEQYF.

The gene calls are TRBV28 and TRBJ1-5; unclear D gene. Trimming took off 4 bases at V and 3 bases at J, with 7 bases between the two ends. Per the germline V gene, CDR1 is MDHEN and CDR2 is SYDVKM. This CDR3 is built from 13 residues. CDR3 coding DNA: TGTGCCAGCAGTTATATCGACAATCAGCCCCAGCATTTT. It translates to CASSYIDNQPQHF. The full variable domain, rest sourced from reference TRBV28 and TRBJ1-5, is DVKVTQSSRYLVKRTGEKVFLECVQDMDHENMFWYRQDPGLGLRLIYFSYDVKMKEKGDIPEGYSVSREKKERFSLILESASTNQTSMYLCASSYIDNQPQHFGDGTRLSIL.

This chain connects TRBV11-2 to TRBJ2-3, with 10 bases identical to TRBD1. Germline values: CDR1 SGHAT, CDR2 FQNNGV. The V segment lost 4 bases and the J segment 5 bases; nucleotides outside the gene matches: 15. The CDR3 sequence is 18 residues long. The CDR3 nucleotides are TGTGCCAGCAGCTCCCAAGAAGCGGGACAGGGGTTGGAAGATACGCAGTATTTT. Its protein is CASSSQEAGQGLEDTQYF.

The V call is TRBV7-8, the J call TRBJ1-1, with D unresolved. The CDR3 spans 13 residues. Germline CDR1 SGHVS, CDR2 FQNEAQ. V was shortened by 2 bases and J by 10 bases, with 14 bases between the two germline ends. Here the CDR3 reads CASSLSRREGAFF. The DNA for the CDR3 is TGTGCCAGCAGCTTATCGAGGAGGGAGGGAGCTTTCTTT.

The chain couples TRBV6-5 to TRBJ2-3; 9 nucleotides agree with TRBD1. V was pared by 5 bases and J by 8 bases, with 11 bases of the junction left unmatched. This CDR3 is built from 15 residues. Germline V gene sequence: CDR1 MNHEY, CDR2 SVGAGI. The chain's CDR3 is CASSAFDTGGGTQYF. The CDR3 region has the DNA TGTGCCAGCAGTGCATTCGATACAGGGGGCGGTACGCAGTATTTT.